Each of the 15 T cell receptor beta chains below was sequenced from the same sample in a study of T cells in localized non-small cell lung cancer. This table comes from immunoSEQ multiplex PCR, and its TCRdb copy is limited to in-frame clones, with some not included. The repertoire holds roughly 25,000 clones, about 86% seen once, with about 4.4% in the top ten. The specimen was PBMCs, collected before any cancer treatment. The receptors originated from a man between 40 and 69 years old with stage II lung adenocarcinoma.

The chain has TRBV4-1 and TRBJ2-7; D unclear. The CDR3 is 14 residues long. Germline V gene sequence: CDR1 MGHRA, CDR2 YSYEKL. Deletions cut 0 bases from V and 0 bases from J, with 6 bases between. CDR3 in amino acids: CASSQEASSYEQYF. DNA for the CDR3: TGCGCCAGCAGCCAAGAAGCGAGCTCCTACGAGCAGTACTTC.

The rearrangement joins TRBV6-5 to TRBJ2-2; 7 nucleotides align to TRBD1. V gave up 0 bases and J gave up 5 bases; unmatched junction bases: 3. The germline V gene encodes CDR1 MNHEY and CDR2 SVGAGI. The CDR3 has 15 amino acids. The CDR3 bases are TGTGCCAGCAGTTACTCTGGGACAGAGACCGGGGAGCTGTTTTTT. This sequence encodes CASSYSGTETGELFF.

The CDR3 DNA follows: TGTGCCAGCAGTTACCCCGGGGGAGGGGAGACCCAGTACTTC. Its protein product is CASSYPGGGETQYF. This rearrangement joins TRBV6-6 to TRBJ2-5; 7 nucleotides line up with TRBD2. The CDR3 covers 14 residues. The junction had 5 bases not matched to a gene; V was cut back by 2 bases and J by 5 bases. Germline V gene data show CDR1 as MNHNY and CDR2 as SVGAGI (reference sequence).

The gene calls are TRBV7-9 and TRBJ1-2, with D maybe TRBD1 (6 bases). Germline lookup yields CDR1 SEHNR and CDR2 FQNEAQ (reference sequence). The V end lost 3 bases, the J end lost 10 bases, and 18 bases lay between the germline ends. The CDR3 contains 14 residues. The CDR3 region has the DNA TGTGCCAGCAGCTTCTCAGGGGCTACTATGGACTACACCTTC. Encoded protein: CASSFSGATMDYTF. Variable domain in full (rest from reference TRBV7-9 and TRBJ1-2): DTGVSQNPRHKITKRGQNVTFRCDPISEHNRLYWYRQTLGQGPEFLTYFQNEAQLEKSRLLSDRFSAERPKGSFSTLEIQRTEQGDSAMYLCASSFSGATMDYTFGSGTRLTVV.

The V call is TRBV7-2, the J call TRBJ2-7; possible D gene TRBD1, 6 bases. CDR1 and CDR2 from the germline V gene are SGHTA and FQGNSA. CDR3 size: 15 residues. With 2 bases removed from V and 3 bases from J, the gap between germline ends came to 14 bases. CDR3 nucleotides: TGTGCCAGCAGCTTAATAACAGGGTTAAGCTACGAGCAGTACTTC. The encoded protein is CASSLITGLSYEQYF.

This clone was seen once. This chain uses TRBV7-2 with TRBJ2-5; 7 bases line up with TRBD2. The CDR3 covers 14 residues. The V gene end was trimmed by 2 bases and the J gene end by 2 bases; junction bases not matched to a gene: 2. Germline V gives CDR1 SGHTA, CDR2 FQGNSA. CDR3 nucleotide sequence: TGTGCCAGCAGCTTACAGGGAGGGCAAGAGACCCAGTACTTC. Translation gives CASSLQGGQETQYF.

This chain's CDR3 is CASSLPRTGIPSNQPQHF. The CDR3 region has the DNA TGTGCCAGCAGTTTACCCCGGACAGGGATCCCTAGCAATCAGCCCCAGCATTTT. This chain connects TRBV27 to TRBJ1-5, with TRBD1 identical over 8 bases. Germline V gene sequence: CDR1 MNHEY, CDR2 SMNVEV (reference sequence). The CDR3 covers 18 residues. V shed 2 bases, J shed 0 bases, and the junction held 9 bases outside the gene matches.

In this sample, this clone turned up once. This chain uses TRBV5-5 with TRBJ1-1, with a possible D match to TRBD1 (5 bases). The V gene lost 4 bases and the J gene lost 11 bases, with 21 bases spanning the gap. This CDR3 has 14 amino acids. Germline CDR1 reads SGHKS; CDR2 reads YYEKEE (reference sequence). The CDR3 DNA is TGTGCCAGCAGCATAGAACCGGGACTTGGTGGGGCTTTCTTT. It is translated as CASSIEPGLGGAFF.

The DNA of the CDR3 is TGTGCCAGCAGTCCCGGACCGAGGTACAATGAGCAGTTCTTC. Translated: CASSPGPRYNEQFF. This rearrangement joins TRBV6-4 to TRBJ2-1, with D hard to call. CDR1 and CDR2 from the germline V gene are MRHNA and SNTAGT. Trimming removed 5 bases at V and 4 bases at J, with 12 bases between. CDR3 length: 14 residues.

The chain joins TRBV18 to TRBJ1-2; no reliable D call. V was trimmed by 3 bases and J by 0 bases, leaving 5 bases between them. The V gene's germline CDR1 is KGHSH and CDR2 LQKENI. This CDR3 is built from 13 residues. The CDR3 here is CASSPQANYGYTF. The CDR3 DNA follows: TGTGCCAGCTCACCGCAAGCTAACTATGGCTACACCTTC.

The chain is built from TRBV10-3 and TRBJ1-2, with D unclear. V was cut by 6 bases and J by 8 bases, with 4 bases left in between. The CDR3 has 9 amino acids. Germline CDR1 and CDR2: ENHRY and SYGVKD. CDR3 loop: CAIRGGYTF. The CDR3 DNA reads TGTGCCATCAGGGGGGGCTACACCTTC.

The CDR3 DNA reads as TGCGCCAGCAGCCTGGCTGGGACAGGGATAATGGAGACCCAGTACTTC. Translated, it gives CASSLAGTGIMETQYF. The chain carries TRBV5-1 and TRBJ2-5; the match to TRBD1 covers 9 bases. With V trimmed by 4 bases and J by 5 bases, 12 bases remained unmatched. Germline-derived CDR1 and CDR2 are SGHRS and YFSETQ. This CDR3 has 16 residues.

The chain combines TRBV30 with TRBJ1-5, with TRBD1 matching 7 bases. The V gene end was trimmed by 2 bases and the J gene end by 3 bases; junction bases not matched to a gene: 10. There are 16 residues in the CDR3. Germline CDR1 is GTSNPN and CDR2 is SVGIG (reference sequence). In nucleotides, the CDR3 is TGTGCCTGGAGTTACCGGGACAGCTTTTACAATCAGCCCCAGCATTTT. Its translation is CAWSYRDSFYNQPQHF.

J is TRBJ2-3 and V is TRBV6-4, with 7 bases fitting TRBD2. Trimming cost V 2 bases and J 11 bases; bases outside gene matches: 10. The CDR3 has 14 amino acids. Looked up from germline, CDR1 is MRHNA and CDR2 is SNTAGT. The CDR3 coding sequence is TGTGCCAGCAGTGACGATGGGGGGGGATTTAAGCAGTATTTT. Protein sequence: CASSDDGGGFKQYF.

The chain employs TRBV6-5 and TRBJ1-5; no firm D call. Trimming shortened V by 6 bases and J by 5 bases, and 11 bases separated the two germline ends. Germline CDR1 is MNHEY and CDR2 is SVGAGI. The CDR3 has 13 amino acids. CDR3 residues: CASSLTVDQPQHF. The CDR3 coding sequence is TGTGCCAGCAGCTTAACAGTGGATCAGCCCCAGCATTTT.